This T cell receptor beta chain is from a study of response to subunit inactivated influenza vaccine. General study findings and limits: The authors suggested that few new T cells are recruited per seasonal influenza vaccination.

The germline gives CDR1 SGDLS, CDR2 YYNGEE. V gave up 4 bases and J gave up 5 bases; unmatched junction bases: 19. This CDR3 has 19 amino acids. TCRdb called the RT-PCR reads again in MiXCR, with one record for every CDR3 protein. The sample yields roughly 790,000 distinct CDR3 sequences, approximately 22% seen once. A remark on this clonotype: Its antigen is not known.

The chain links TRBV9 to TRBJ2-1; 9 positions match TRBD1. This specimen consisted of PBMCs from blood, obtained 4 to 6 days after vaccination. The origin of this receptor is a man in his forties or fifties who received an inactivated influenza vaccine. CDR3 DNA: TGTGCCAGCAGCACTGGAGCCGGGACAGGGAGGGCCGTTGACAATGAGCAGTTCTTC. Amino acids: CASSTGAGTGRAVDNEQFF.